Below, 10 T cell receptor beta chains from the same sample are listed, as sequenced in a study of T cell repertoires in cytomegalovirus infection. TCRdb processed the reads anew with MiXCR; each CDR3 protein has one entry. The sample has roughly 100,000 distinct CDR3 sequences, 15% to 20% seen once. Sequenced: PBMCs. The receptor set was obtained from a human donor in good health (CMV status not recorded). Some clones in this sample may be carry-over from other donors' samples.

There are a few counts of this clonotype. This chain uses TRBV4-2 with TRBJ2-2; D is possibly TRBD2 (6 bases). The ends were cut back, 0 bases at V and 2 bases at J, with 16 bases in the middle. The germline V gene has CDR1 LGHNA and CDR2 YNFKEQ. This CDR3 region has 18 residues. CDR3 sequence (DNA): TGTGCCAGCAGCCAAGATGGCGGGGTGGGGGAAAACACCGGGGAGCTGTTTTTT. This translates into CASSQDGGVGENTGELFF.

This clonotype was observed a handful of times. The chain has TRBV6-6 and TRBJ2-3, with 9 positions matching TRBD2. Germline CDR1 is MNHNY and CDR2 is SVGAGI (reference sequence). Trimming at V came to 0 bases and at J to 0 bases, leaving 13 bases not matched to a gene. This CDR3 has 20 amino acids. The CDR3 region has the DNA TGTGCCAGCAGTTACTCGGCTGGGCGGGGGGGCGGAGTTAGCACAGATACGCAGTATTTT. This encodes CASSYSAGRGGGVSTDTQYF.

On this clonotype itself: It may be a read error: a sequence one base away is much more abundant. The chain couples TRBV7-2 to TRBJ2-5; 11 nucleotides match TRBD2. The length of the CDR3 is 16 residues. Per germline, CDR1 SGHTA and CDR2 FQGNSA. CDR3 nucleotides: TGTGCCGGCAGCTTGTCGCTAGCGGGGGGACAAGAGACCCAGTACTTC. This gives the protein CAGSLSLAGGQETQYF.

This clonotype was seen a handful of times. This rearrangement joins TRBV6-2 or TRBV6-3 to TRBJ2-3; D is uncertain. There are 14 residues in the CDR3. Per germline, CDR1 MNHEY and CDR2 SVGEGT. V lost 2 bases, J lost 3 bases, and 9 bases lay in between. This CDR3 reads CASSYRARTDTQYF. The CDR3 DNA sequence: TGTGCCAGCAGTTACAGGGCCAGAACAGATACGCAGTATTTT.

This clonotype was picked up a small number of times. The chain has TRBV27 and TRBJ2-7; either TRBD1 or TRBD2 may supply D (5 bases each). The CDR3 sequence is 14 residues long. Per germline, CDR1 MNHEY and CDR2 SMNVEV (reference sequence). Deletions cut 6 bases from V and 3 bases from J, with 15 bases between. CDR3 sequence reads: CASSATGHGYEQYF. The CDR3 DNA reads TGTGCCAGCAGCGCGACGGGGCACGGCTACGAGCAGTACTTC.

This clonotype was counted many times. The V call is TRBV19, the J call TRBJ2-1; a weak D match, TRBD2 (7 bases). The length of the CDR3 is 16 residues. The germline gives CDR1 LNHDA, CDR2 SQIVND (reference sequence). The V end was cut by 3 bases, the J end by 4 bases, with 16 bases between. The CDR3 DNA reads TGTGCCAGTAGTATCGGCGGCGGGGGCTCATACAATGAGCAGTTCTTC. Translating gives CASSIGGGGSYNEQFF.

This clonotype was observed at least ten times. The chain carries TRBV7-2 and TRBJ2-3; 9 bases match TRBD2. Looked up from germline, CDR1 is SGHTA and CDR2 is FQGNSA. This CDR3 spans 17 amino acids. V shed 1 base and J 1 base; nucleotides not matched to a gene: 6. The CDR3 protein is CASSLGASGVRTDTQYF. The CDR3 bases are TGTGCCAGCAGCTTAGGTGCTAGCGGGGTGCGCACAGATACGCAGTATTTT.

A note on this clonotype: A much larger clone lies a single base off, so this may be a read error. This chain joins TRBV11-3 and TRBJ1-1, with no clear D. The CDR3 consists of 13 residues. Trimming shortened V by 2 bases and J by 8 bases, and 12 bases separated the two germline ends. The germline CDR1 and CDR2 sequences are SGHNT and YENEEA. The CDR3, as DNA: TGTGCCAGCAGCTTATTCCTGGACGGAGAAGCTTTCTTT. It codes for CASSLFLDGEAFF.

The table lists this clonotype with many counts. The chain links TRBV7-8 to TRBJ1-5; D is undetermined. The CDR3 covers 15 residues. Germline CDR1 reads SGHVS; CDR2 reads FQNEAQ. V was trimmed by 1 base and J by 3 bases, leaving 10 bases between them. CDR3 in amino acids: CASSLGAELNQPQHF. The CDR3 DNA reads as TGTGCCAGCAGCTTAGGAGCAGAGCTCAATCAGCCCCAGCATTTT.

The V call is TRBV12-3 or TRBV12-4, the J call TRBJ2-3; D may be TRBD1 (6 bases). CDR3 length: 15 amino acids. Trimming removed 3 bases at V and 1 base at J, with 11 bases between. The CDR3 loop is CASSLLPGGTDTQYF. Here the CDR3 DNA reads TGTGCCAGCAGTTTGTTGCCAGGGGGCACAGATACGCAGTATTTT.